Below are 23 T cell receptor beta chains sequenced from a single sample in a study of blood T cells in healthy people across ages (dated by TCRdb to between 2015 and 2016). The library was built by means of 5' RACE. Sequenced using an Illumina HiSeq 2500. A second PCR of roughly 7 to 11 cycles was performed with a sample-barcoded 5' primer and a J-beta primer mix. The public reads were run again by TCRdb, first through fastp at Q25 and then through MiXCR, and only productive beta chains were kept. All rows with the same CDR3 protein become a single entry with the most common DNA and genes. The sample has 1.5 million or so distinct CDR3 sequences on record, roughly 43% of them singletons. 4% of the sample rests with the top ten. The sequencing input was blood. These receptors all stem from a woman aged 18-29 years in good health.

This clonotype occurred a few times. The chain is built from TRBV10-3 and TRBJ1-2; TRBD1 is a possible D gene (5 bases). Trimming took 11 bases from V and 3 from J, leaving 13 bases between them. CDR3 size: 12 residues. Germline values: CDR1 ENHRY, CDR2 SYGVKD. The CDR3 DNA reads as TGTGCCTCCGGGGCTCTGGACTATGGCTACACCTTC. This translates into CASGALDYGYTF.

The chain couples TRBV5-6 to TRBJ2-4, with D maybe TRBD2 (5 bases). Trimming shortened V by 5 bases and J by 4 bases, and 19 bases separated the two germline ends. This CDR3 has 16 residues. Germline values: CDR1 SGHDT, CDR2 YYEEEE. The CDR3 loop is CASSVLGRHLKNIQYF. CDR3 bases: TGTGCCAGCAGTGTACTGGGGAGACACCTAAAAAACATTCAGTACTTC.

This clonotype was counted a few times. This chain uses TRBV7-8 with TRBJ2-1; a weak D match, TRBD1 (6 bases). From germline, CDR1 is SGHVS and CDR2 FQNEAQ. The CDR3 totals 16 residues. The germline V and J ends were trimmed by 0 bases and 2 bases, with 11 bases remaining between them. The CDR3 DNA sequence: TGTGCCAGCAGCTTAGCGGTGGGGGCGGCCTACAATGAGCAGTTCTTC. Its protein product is CASSLAVGAAYNEQFF.

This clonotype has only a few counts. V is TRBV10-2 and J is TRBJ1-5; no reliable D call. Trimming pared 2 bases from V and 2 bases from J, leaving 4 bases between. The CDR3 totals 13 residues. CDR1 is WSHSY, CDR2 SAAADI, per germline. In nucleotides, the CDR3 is TGCGCCAGCAGTGAGGCCCGCAATCAGCCCCAGCATTTT. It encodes CASSEARNQPQHF.

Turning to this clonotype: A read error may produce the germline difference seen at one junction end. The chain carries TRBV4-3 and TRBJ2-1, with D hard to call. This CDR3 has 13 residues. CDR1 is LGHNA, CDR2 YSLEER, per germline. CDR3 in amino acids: CAGSQENYNEQFF. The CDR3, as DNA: TGCGCCGGCAGCCAAGAAAATTACAATGAGCAGTTCTTC.

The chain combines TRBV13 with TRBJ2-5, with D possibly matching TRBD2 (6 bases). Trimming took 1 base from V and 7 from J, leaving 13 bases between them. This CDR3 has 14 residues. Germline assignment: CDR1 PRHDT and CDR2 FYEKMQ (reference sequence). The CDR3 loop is CASSLVSGSWTQYF. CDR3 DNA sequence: TGTGCCAGCAGCTTAGTTTCCGGGAGTTGGACCCAGTACTTC.

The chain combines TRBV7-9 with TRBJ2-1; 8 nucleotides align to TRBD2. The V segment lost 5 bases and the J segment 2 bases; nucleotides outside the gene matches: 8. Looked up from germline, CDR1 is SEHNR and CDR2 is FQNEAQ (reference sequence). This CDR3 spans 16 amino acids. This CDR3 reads CASSPPLAATYNEQFF. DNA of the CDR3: TGTGCCAGCAGCCCCCCACTAGCGGCTACCTACAATGAGCAGTTCTTC.

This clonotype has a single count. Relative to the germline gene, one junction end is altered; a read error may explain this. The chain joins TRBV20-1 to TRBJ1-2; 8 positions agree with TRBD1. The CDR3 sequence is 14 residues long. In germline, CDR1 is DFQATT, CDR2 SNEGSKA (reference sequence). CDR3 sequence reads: CSAIHDRGGYCYTF. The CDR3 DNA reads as TGCAGTGCTATCCACGACAGGGGAGGCTATTGCTACACCTTC.

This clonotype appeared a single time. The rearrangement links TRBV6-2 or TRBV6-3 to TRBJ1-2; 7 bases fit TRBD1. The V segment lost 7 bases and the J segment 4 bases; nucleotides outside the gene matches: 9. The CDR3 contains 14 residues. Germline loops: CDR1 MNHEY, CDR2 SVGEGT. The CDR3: CASIGTVSVYGYTF. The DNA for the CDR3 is TGTGCCAGCATTGGGACAGTATCGGTCTATGGCTACACCTTC.

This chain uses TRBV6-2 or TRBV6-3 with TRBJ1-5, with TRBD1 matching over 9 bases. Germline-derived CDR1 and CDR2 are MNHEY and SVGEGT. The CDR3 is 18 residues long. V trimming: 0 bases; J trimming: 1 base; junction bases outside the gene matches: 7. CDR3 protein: CASSYSPTGGSSNQPQHF. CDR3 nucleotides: TGTGCCAGCAGTTACTCTCCGACAGGGGGTTCGAGCAATCAGCCCCAGCATTTT.

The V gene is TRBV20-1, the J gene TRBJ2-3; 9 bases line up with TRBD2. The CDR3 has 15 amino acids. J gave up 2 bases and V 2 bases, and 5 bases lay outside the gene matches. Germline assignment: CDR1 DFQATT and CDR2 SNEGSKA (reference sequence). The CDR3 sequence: CSARKPSGITDTQYF. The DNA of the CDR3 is TGCAGTGCTAGAAAGCCTAGCGGGATCACAGATACGCAGTATTTT.

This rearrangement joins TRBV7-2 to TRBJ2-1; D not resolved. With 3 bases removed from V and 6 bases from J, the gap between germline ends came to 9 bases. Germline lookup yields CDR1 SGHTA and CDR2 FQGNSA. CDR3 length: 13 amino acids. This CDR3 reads CASSFTRSNEQFF. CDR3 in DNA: TGTGCCAGCAGCTTCACACGGAGCAATGAGCAGTTCTTC. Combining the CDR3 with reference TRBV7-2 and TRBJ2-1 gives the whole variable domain GAGVSQSPSNKVTEKGKDVELRCDPISGHTALYWYRQSLGQGLEFLIYFQGNSAPDKSGLPSDRFSAERTGGSVSTLTIQRTQQEDSAVYLCASSFTRSNEQFFGPGTRLTVL.

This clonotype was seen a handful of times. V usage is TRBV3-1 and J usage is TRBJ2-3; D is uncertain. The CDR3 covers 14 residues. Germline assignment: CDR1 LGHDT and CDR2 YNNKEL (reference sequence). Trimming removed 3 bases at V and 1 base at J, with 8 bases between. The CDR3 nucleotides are TGTGCCAGCAGCCAGAGGCCGGGCACAGATACGCAGTATTTT. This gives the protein CASSQRPGTDTQYF.

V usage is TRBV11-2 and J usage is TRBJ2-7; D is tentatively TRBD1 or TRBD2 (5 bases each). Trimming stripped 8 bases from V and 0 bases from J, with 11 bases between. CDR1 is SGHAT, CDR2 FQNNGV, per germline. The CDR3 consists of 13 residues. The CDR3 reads CASAHGTSYEQYF. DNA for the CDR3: TGTGCCAGCGCGCACGGGACCTCCTACGAGCAGTACTTC.

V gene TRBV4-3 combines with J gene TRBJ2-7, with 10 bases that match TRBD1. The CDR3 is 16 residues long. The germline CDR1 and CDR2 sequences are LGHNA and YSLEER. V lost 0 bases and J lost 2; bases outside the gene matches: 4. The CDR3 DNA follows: TGCGCCAGCAGCCAAGATGCGGGGACAGGGGCCTACGAGCAGTACTTC. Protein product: CASSQDAGTGAYEQYF.

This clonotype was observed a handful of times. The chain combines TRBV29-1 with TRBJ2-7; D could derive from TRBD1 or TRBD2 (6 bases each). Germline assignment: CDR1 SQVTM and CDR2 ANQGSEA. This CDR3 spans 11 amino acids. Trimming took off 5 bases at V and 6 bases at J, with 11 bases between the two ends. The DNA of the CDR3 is TGCAGCGTTCCCGAGGGGGGCGAGCAGTACTTC. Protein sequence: CSVPEGGEQYF.

The CDR3: CASSATSSNEQFF. In nucleotides, the CDR3 is TGTGCCAGCAGCGCTACAAGCAGCAATGAGCAGTTCTTC. The gene calls are TRBV9 and TRBJ2-1; D not resolved. The CDR3 loop spans 13 amino acids. V was pared by 3 bases and J by 6 bases, with 10 bases between. Germline V gives CDR1 SGDLS, CDR2 YYNGEE.

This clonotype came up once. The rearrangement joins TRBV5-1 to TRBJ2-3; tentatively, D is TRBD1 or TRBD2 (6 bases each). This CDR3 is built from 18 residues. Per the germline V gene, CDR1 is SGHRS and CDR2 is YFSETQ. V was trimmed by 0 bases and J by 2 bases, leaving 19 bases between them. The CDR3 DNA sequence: TGCGCCAGCAGCTTGGCCGGCACGGGGGCCCCGCACACAGATACGCAGTATTTT. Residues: CASSLAGTGAPHTDTQYF. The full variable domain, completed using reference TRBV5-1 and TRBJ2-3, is KAGVTQTPRYLIKTRGQQVTLSCSPISGHRSVSWYQQTPGQGLQFLFEYFSETQRNKGNFPGRFSGRQFSNSRSEMNVSTLELGDSALYLCASSLAGTGAPHTDTQYFGPGTRLTVL.

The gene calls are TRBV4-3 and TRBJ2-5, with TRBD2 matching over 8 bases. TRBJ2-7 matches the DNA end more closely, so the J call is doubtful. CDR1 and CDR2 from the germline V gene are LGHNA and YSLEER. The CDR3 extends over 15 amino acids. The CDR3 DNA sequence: TGCGCCAGCAGCCAAGATCGTACTAGCGGCTACGAGCAGTACTTC. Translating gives CASSQDRTSGYEQYF.

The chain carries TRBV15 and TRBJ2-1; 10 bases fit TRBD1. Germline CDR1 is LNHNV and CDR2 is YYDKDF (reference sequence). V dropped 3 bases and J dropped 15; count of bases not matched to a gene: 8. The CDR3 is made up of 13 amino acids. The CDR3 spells CATSRRRDRGLFF. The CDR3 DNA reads TGTGCCACCAGCAGGCGGCGGGACAGGGGTTTGTTCTTC.

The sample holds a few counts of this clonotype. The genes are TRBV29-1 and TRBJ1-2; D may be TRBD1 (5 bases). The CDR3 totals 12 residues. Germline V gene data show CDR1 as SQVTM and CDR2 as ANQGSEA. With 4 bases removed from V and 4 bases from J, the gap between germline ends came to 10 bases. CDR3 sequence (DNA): TGCAGCGTTGTCCGGCAGGGCTATGGCTACACCTTC. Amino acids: CSVVRQGYGYTF.

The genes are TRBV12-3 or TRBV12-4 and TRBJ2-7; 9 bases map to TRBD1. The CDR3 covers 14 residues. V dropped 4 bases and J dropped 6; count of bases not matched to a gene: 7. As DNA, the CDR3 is TGTGCCAGCAGTTGGACAGGGGACTTGGGCGAGCAGTACTTC. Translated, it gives CASSWTGDLGEQYF.

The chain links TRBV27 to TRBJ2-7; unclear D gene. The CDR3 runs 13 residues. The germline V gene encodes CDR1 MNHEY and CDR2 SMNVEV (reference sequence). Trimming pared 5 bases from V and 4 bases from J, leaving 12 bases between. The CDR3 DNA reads TGTGCCAGCAGTCACTCCACAGAGTACGAGCAGTACTTC. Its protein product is CASSHSTEYEQYF.